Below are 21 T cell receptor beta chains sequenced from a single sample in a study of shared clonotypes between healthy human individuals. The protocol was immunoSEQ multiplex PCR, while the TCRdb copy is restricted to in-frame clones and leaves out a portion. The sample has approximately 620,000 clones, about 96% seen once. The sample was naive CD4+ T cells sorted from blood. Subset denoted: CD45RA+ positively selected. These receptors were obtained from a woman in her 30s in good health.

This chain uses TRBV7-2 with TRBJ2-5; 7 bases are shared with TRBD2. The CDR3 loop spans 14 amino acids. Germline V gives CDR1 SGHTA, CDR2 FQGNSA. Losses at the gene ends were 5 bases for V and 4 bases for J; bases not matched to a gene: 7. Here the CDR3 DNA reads TGTGCCAGCAGCCGTTACGGGGAGGGAGAGACCCAGTACTTC. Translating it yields CASSRYGEGETQYF.

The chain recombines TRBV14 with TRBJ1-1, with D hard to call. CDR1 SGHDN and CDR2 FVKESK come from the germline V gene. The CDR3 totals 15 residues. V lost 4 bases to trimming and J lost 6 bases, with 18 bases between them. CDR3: CASSPDKGPRSEAFF. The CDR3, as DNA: TGTGCCAGCAGCCCTGACAAGGGCCCAAGGTCTGAAGCTTTCTTT.

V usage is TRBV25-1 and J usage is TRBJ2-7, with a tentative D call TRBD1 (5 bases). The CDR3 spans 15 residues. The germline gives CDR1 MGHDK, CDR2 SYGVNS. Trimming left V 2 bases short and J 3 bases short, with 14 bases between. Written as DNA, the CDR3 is TGTGCCAGCAGTGAAGGTGGGGCAGGGATCTACGAGCAGTACTTC. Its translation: CASSEGGAGIYEQYF.

CDR3 in amino acids: CATSRDLVAKTQYF. The CDR3, as DNA: TGTGCCACCAGCAGAGATTTGGTCGCGAAGACCCAGTACTTC. The chain combines TRBV15 with TRBJ2-5, with D uncertain. CDR3 length equals 14 residues. The V gene's germline CDR1 is LNHNV and CDR2 YYDKDF (reference sequence). V shed 0 bases and J shed 6 bases, with 11 bases lying between them.

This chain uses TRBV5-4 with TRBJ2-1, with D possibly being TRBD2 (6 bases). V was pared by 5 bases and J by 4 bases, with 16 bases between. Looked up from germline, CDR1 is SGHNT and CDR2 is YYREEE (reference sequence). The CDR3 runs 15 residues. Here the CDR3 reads CASRRAPRGYNEQFF. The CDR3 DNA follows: TGTGCCAGCAGGCGGGCCCCGCGGGGTTACAATGAGCAGTTCTTC.

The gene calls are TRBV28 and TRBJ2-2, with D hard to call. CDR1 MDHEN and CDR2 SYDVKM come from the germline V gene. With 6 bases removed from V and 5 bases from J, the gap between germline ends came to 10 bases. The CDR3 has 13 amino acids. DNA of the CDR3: TGTGCCAGCAGACAACGAAGAACCGGGGAGCTGTTTTTT. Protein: CASRQRRTGELFF.

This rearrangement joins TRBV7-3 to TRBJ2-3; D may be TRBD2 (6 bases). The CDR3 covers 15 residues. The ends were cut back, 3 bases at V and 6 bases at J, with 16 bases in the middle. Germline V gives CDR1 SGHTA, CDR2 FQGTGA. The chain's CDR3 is CASSFTGESGDTQYF. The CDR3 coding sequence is TGTGCCAGCAGCTTTACGGGGGAGTCCGGTGATACGCAGTATTTT. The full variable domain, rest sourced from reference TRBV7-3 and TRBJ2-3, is GAGVSQTPSNKVTEKGKYVELRCDPISGHTALYWYRQSLGQGPEFLIYFQGTGAADDSGLPNDRFFAVRPEGSVSTLKIQRTERGDSAVYLCASSFTGESGDTQYFGPGTRLTVL.

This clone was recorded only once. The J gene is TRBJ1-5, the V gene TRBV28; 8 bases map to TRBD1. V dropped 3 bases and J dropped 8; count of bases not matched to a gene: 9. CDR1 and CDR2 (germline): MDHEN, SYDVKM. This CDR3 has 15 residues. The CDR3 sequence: CASSFSGTGNKPQHF. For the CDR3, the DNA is TGTGCCAGCAGTTTCAGTGGGACAGGTAATAAGCCCCAGCATTTT.

The CDR3 bases are TGTGCCAGCAGTGAATCTAGGGGCTGGAGTTCACCCCTCCACTTT. The encoded protein is CASSESRGWSSPLHF. This chain links TRBV25-1 with TRBJ1-6, with D perhaps matching TRBD1 (5 bases). The CDR3 sequence is 15 residues long. Trimming shortened V by 1 base and J by 9 bases, and 13 bases separated the two germline ends. Germline CDR1 MGHDK, CDR2 SYGVNS.

CDR3 coding DNA: TGTGCCAGCACGGGACTAGCGGGTTACAATGAGCAGTTCTTC. Translating gives CASTGLAGYNEQFF. The chain joins TRBV6-1 to TRBJ2-1; the match to TRBD2 covers 12 bases. The CDR3 length is 14 residues. Germline lookup yields CDR1 MNHNS and CDR2 SASEGT. After removal of 7 bases from V and 4 bases from J, the junction contained 2 bases not matched to a gene.

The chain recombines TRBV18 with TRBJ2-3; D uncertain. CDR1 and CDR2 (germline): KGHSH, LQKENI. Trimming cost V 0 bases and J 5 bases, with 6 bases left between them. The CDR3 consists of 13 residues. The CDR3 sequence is CASSPPGLDTQYF. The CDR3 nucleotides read TGTGCCAGCTCACCACCCGGGTTAGATACGCAGTATTTT. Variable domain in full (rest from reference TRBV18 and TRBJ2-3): NAGVMQNPRHLVRRRGQEARLRCSPMKGHSHVYWYRQLPEEGLKFMVYLQKENIIDESGMPKERFSAEFPKEGPSILRIQQVVRGDSAAYFCASSPPGLDTQYFGPGTRLTVL.

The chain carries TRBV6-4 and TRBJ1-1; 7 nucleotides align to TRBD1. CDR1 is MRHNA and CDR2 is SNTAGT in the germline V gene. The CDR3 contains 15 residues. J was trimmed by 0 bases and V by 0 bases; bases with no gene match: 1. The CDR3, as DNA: TGTGCCAGCAGTGACTCGACAGGGCTGAACACTGAAGCTTTCTTT. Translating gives CASSDSTGLNTEAFF.

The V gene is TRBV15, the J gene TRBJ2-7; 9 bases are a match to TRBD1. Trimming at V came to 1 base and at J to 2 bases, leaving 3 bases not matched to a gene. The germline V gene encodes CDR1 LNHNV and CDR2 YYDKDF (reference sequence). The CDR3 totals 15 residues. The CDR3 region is CATSRGGDRAYEQYF. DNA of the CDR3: TGTGCCACCAGCAGAGGGGGGGACAGGGCCTACGAGCAGTACTTC. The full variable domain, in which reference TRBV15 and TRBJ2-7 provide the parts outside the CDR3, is DAMVIQNPRYQVTQFGKPVTLSCSQTLNHNVMYWYQQKSSQAPKLLFHYYDKDFNNEADTPDNFQSRRPNTSFCFLDIRSPGLGDTAMYLCATSRGGDRAYEQYFGPGTRLTVT.

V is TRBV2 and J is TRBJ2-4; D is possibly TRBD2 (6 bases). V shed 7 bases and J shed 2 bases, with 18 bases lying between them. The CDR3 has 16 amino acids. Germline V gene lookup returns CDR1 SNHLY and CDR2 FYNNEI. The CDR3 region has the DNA TGTGCCAGCACCGCTTGGACGGGAGCGCCCAAAAACATTCAGTACTTC. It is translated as CASTAWTGAPKNIQYF. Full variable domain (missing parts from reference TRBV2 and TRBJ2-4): EPEVTQTPSHQVTQMGQEVILRCVPISNHLYFYWYRQILGQKVEFLVSFYNNEISEKSEIFDDQFSVERPDGSNFTLKIRSTKLEDSAMYFCASTAWTGAPKNIQYFGAGTRLSVL.

DNA of the CDR3: TGTGCCAGCAGTGGCGGAGGGGAAAATCGAGAGACCCAGTACTTC. Residues: CASSGGGENRETQYF. The rearrangement joins TRBV2 to TRBJ2-5, with D tentatively TRBD2 (6 bases). This CDR3 spans 15 amino acids. V was cut by 4 bases and J by 4 bases, with 16 bases left in between. CDR1 SNHLY and CDR2 FYNNEI come from the germline V gene.

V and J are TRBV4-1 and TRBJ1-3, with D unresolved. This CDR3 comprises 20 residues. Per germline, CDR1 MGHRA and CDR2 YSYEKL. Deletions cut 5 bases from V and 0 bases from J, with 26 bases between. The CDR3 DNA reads TGCGCCAGCAGCGAAGTTACCGGACCGCGCACTTCATTCTCTGGAAACACCATATATTTT. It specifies CASSEVTGPRTSFSGNTIYF.

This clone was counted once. Here the CDR3 reads CATRLAGVPDTQYF. As DNA, the CDR3 is TGTGCCACCCGACTAGCGGGAGTTCCAGATACGCAGTATTTT. The V call is TRBV27, the J call TRBJ2-3; 12 bases fit TRBD2. The CDR3 loop spans 14 amino acids. Trimming at V came to 10 bases and at J to 4 bases, leaving 6 bases not matched to a gene. The V gene's germline CDR1 is MNHEY and CDR2 SMNVEV (reference sequence).

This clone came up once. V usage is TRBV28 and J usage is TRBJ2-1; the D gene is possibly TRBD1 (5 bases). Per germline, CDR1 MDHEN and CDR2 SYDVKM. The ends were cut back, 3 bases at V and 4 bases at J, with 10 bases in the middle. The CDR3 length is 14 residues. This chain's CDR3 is CASSFRQRYNEQFF. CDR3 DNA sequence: TGTGCCAGCAGTTTTCGACAGCGATACAATGAGCAGTTCTTC.

The CDR3 is CASSPASSGNTEAFF. The CDR3 nucleotides are TGTGCCAGCAGCCCAGCTTCGTCAGGAAACACTGAAGCTTTCTTT. The chain combines TRBV7-8 with TRBJ1-1; D is unresolved. The CDR3 runs to 15 residues. Trimming cost V 5 bases and J 2 bases, with 15 bases left between them. Germline V gives CDR1 SGHVS, CDR2 FQNEAQ.

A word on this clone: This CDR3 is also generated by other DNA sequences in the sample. CDR3 in DNA: TGTGCCAGTAGTATGGAGGGATCGAGCAATCAGCCCCAGCATTTT. Its protein product is CASSMEGSSNQPQHF. The V gene is TRBV19, the J gene TRBJ1-5; no reliable D call. CDR1 is LNHDA, CDR2 SQIVND, per germline (reference sequence). This CDR3 region has 15 residues. V gave up 3 bases and J gave up 1 base, with 10 bases separating them.

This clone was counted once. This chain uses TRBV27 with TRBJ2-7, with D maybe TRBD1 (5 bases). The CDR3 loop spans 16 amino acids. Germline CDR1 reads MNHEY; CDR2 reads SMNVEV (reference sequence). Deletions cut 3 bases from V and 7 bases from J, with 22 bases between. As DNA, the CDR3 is TGTGCCAGCAGTTTTCACGACAGTCCGGCCTTAGGGGAGCAGTACTTC. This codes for CASSFHDSPALGEQYF.